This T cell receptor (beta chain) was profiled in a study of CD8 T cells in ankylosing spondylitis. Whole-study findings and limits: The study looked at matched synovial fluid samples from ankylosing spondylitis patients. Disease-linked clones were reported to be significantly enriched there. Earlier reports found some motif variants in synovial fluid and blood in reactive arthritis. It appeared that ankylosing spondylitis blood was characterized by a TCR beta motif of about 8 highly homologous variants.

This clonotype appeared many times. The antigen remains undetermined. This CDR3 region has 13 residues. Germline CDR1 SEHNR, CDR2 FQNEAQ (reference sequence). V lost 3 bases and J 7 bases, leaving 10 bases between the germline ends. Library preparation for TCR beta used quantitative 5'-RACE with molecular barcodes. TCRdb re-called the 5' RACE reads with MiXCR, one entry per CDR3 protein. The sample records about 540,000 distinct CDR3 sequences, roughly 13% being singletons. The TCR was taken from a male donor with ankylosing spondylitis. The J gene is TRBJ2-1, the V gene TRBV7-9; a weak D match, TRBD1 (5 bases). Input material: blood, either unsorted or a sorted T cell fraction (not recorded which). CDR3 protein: CASSFSGLNEQFF. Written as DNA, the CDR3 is TGTGCCAGCAGCTTTTCAGGGTTAAATGAGCAGTTCTTC.